This TCR beta chain was observed in a study of T cell responses to AZD1222 COVID-19 vaccine. Study information: Some second doses came at about 4 weeks and others at about 12 weeks; these were pooled. The study, taken as a whole, reports: Elevations in Spike-specific TCR breadth and depth followed administration of two AZD1222 doses. Targets within unmutated variant regions were reportedly found for nearly half of spike-specific TCRs. Donors in the cohort were predominantly white British and more often female, and clonal diversity was possibly underestimated.

Turning to this clone: What it binds is not known.

Clones were read by immunoSEQ multiplex PCR, and TCRdb kept only the in-frame ones, dropping some. The table has about 120,000 clones, 80% to 90% seen once. This specimen was peripheral blood, taken on day 0 of AZD1222 vaccination. The sequence was obtained from an adult in good health.

CDR3: CASSGDFGGYEQYF. The CDR3 DNA is TGTGCCAGCAGCGGGGACTTCGGGGGATACGAGCAGTACTTC. The chain recombines TRBV21-1 with TRBJ2-7; TRBD2, the table's D call, was not compared with the DNA. TRBV21-1 is a recognized pseudogene. This CDR3 contains 14 residues.